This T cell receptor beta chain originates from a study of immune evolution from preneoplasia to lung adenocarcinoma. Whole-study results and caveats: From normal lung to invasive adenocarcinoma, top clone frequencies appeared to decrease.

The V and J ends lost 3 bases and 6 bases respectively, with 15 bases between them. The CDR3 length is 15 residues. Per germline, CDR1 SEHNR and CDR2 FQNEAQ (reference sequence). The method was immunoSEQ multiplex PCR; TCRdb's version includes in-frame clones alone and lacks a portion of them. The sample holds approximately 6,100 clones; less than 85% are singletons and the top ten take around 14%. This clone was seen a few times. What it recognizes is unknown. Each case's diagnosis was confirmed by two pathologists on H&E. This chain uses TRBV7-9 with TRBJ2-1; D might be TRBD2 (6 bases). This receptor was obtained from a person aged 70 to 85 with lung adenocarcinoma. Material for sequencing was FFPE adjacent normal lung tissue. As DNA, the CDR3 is TGTGCCAGCAGCTTCGACATCGGGGGAGGCAATGAGCAGTTCTTC. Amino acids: CASSFDIGGGNEQFF. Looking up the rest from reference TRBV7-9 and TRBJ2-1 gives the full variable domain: DTGVSQNPRHKITKRGQNVTFRCDPISEHNRLYWYRQTLGQGPEFLTYFQNEAQLEKSRLLSDRFSAERPKGSFSTLEIQRTEQGDSAMYLCASSFDIGGGNEQFFGPGTRLTVL.